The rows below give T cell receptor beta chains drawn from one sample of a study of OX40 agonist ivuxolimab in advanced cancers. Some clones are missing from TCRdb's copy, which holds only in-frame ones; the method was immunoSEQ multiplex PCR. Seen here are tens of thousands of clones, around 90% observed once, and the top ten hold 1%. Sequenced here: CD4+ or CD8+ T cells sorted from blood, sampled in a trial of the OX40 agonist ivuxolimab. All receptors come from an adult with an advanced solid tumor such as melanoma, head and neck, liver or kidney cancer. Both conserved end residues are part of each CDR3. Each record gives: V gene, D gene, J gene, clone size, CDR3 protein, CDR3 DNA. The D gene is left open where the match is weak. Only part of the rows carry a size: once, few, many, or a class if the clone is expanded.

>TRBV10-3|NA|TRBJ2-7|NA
CATRLEGATSYEQYF
TGTGCCACCAGGTTGGAGGGAGCTACGTCCTACGAGCAGTACTTC
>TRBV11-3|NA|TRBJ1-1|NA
CASSLSGVTEAFF
TGTGCCAGCAGCCTCTCCGGGGTCACTGAAGCTTTCTTT
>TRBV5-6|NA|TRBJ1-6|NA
CASSLGPRESAPLHF
TGTGCCAGCAGCTTGGGACCCAGGGAAAGTGCACCCCTCCACTTT
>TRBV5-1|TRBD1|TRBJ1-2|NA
CASSFGTGLYGYTF
TGCGCCAGCAGTTTCGGGACAGGTCTCTATGGCTACACCTTC
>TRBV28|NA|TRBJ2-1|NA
CASSRRTGVVWGEQFF
TGTGCCAGCTCTAGAAGGACTGGGGTTGTCTGGGGTGAGCAGTTCTTC
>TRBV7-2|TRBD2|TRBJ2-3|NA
CASSLGDYRTQYF
TGTGCCAGCAGCTTAGGGGACTACAGAACGCAGTATTTT
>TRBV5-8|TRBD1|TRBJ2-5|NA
CASSLGTGYQETQYF
TGTGCCAGCAGCTTGGGGACAGGGTACCAAGAGACCCAGTACTTC
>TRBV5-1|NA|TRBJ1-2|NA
CASSPGWGGYTF
TGCGCCAGCAGCCCCGGGTGGGGCGGCTACACCTTC
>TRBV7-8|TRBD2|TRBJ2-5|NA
CASSPWTSGKETQYF
TGTGCCAGCAGCCCCTGGACTAGCGGTAAAGAGACCCAGTACTTC
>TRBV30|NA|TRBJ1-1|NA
CAWSVGLNTEAFF
TGTGCCTGGAGTGTTGGGTTGAACACTGAAGCTTTCTTT
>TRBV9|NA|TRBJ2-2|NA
CASSVAGTNTGELFF
TGTGCCAGCAGCGTAGCGGGGACCAACACCGGGGAGCTGTTTTTT
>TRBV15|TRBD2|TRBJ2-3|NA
CATSRDLGGRAWADTQYF
TGTGCCACCAGCAGAGATCTAGGCGGGAGGGCCTGGGCAGATACGCAGTATTTT
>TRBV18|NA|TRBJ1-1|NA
CASLYPGGEAFF
TGTGCCAGCCTCTACCCTGGGGGTGAAGCTTTCTTT
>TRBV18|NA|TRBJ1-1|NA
CASSPEGGDTEAFF
TGTGCCAGCTCACCAGAGGGGGGAGACACTGAAGCTTTCTTT
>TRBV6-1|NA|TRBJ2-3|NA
CAGQGGHTDTQYF
TGTGCCGGCCAGGGCGGACACACAGATACGCAGTATTTT
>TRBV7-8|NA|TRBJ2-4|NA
CASSVGLLAKNIQYF
TGTGCCAGCAGCGTAGGACTACTAGCCAAAAACATTCAGTACTTC
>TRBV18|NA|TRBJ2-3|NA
CASSPSSTDTQYF
TGTGCCAGCTCACCATCATCCACAGATACGCAGTATTTT
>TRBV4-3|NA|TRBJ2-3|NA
CASSQDMRTDTQYF
TGCGCCAGCAGCCAAGATATGCGCACAGATACGCAGTATTTT
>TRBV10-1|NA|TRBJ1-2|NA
CASRGVQEQGYTF
TGTGCCAGCAGGGGTGTCCAAGAGCAGGGCTACACCTTC
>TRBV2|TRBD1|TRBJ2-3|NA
CASSLQGDTQYF
TGTGCCAGCAGCCTACAGGGGGATACGCAGTATTTT
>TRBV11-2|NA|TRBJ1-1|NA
CASSAGYPNTEAFF
TGTGCCAGCAGCGCGGGATACCCTAACACTGAAGCTTTCTTT
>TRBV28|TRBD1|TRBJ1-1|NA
CASSSAGQGTGEAFF
TGTGCCAGCAGTTCCGCGGGACAGGGTACCGGTGAAGCTTTCTTT
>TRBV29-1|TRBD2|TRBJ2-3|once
CSVDPSGPPLGSYF
TGCAGCGTGGATCCTAGCGGTCCCCCTTTGGGATCGTATTTT
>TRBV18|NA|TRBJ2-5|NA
CASSIASDQETQYF
TGTGCCAGCTCAATTGCTAGCGACCAAGAGACCCAGTACTTC
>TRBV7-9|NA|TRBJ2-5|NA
CASSFRKEAQYF
TGTGCCAGCAGCTTCCGGAAGGAGGCCCAGTACTTC
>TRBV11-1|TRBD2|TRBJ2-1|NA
CASSPRLAGLAYNEQFF
TGTGCCAGCAGTCCAAGACTAGCGGGACTGGCCTACAATGAGCAGTTCTTC